The entry below gives a single TCR beta chain sequence along with its context. These data are taken from a study of blood T cell repertoires in COVID-19. The wider study: Italy, Spain and the United States were the sources of the convalescent and acute COVID-19 samples.

Germline CDR1 is KGHDR and CDR2 is SFDVKD. The V end was cut by 4 bases, the J end by 2 bases, with 13 bases between. The CDR3 has 16 amino acids. Authors' data handling: Reference gene primer amplification gave estimated nucleated cell counts. TCRdb's copy holds only in-frame clones and misses some; the assay was immunoSEQ multiplex PCR. V, J and clone size are taken as reported in that table, and D and trimming were inferred from the DNA itself. The repertoire has around 210,000 clones, around 81% of them found once; the top ten carry 5.5% to 7%. The specimen sequenced was peripheral blood. This sequence originates from a woman aged 65 to 85 with acute or convalescent COVID-19. The chain joins TRBV24-1 to TRBJ2-2, with D possibly matching TRBD1 (6 bases). The CDR3 spells CATSDSRGPNTGELFF. The CDR3 nucleotides read TGTGCCACCAGTGACTCCAGGGGACCCAACACCGGGGAGCTGTTTTTT.